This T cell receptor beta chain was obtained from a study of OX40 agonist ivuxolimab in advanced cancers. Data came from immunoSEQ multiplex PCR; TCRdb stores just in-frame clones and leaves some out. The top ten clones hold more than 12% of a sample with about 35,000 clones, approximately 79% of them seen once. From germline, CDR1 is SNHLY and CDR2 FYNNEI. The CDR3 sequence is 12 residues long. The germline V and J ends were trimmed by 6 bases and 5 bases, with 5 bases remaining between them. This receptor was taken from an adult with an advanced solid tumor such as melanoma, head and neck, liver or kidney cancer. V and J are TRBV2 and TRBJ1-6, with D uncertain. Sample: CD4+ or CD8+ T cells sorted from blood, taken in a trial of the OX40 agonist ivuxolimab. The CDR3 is CASSANNSPLHF. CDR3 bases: TGTGCCAGCAGCGCAAATAATTCACCCCTCCACTTT. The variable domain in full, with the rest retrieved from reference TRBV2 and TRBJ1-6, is EPEVTQTPSHQVTQMGQEVILRCVPISNHLYFYWYRQILGQKVEFLVSFYNNEISEKSEIFDDQFSVERPDGSNFTLKIRSTKLEDSAMYFCASSANNSPLHFGNGTRLTVT.